The clone carrying this TCR beta chain was counted only a few times. Its antigen is not known. These data come from a study of CD4 T cells in relation to SARS-CoV-2 and coronaviruses. The study's findings and limits: Compared with monoreactive clones, crossreactive clones showed significantly weaker SARS-CoV-2 expansion. Pre-pandemic and post-infection samples never came from the same donor.

The protocol was immunoSEQ multiplex PCR, while the TCRdb copy is restricted to in-frame clones and leaves out a portion. The repertoire consists of about 29,000 clones, with approximately 80% occurring once and the leading ten covering about 16%. Before the COVID-19 pandemic, during about 2010-2018, CD4+ T cells were taken from unexposed donors. Isolation of CD4+ T cells took place after approximately 11 days in culture. Sample: CD4+ T cells from PBMCs, cultured in vitro. This clonotype was obtained from a human donor in good health.

Written as DNA, the CDR3 is TGTGCCAGCAGTCCCCGGGACGGCACTAACTATGGCTACACCTTC. Translating gives CASSPRDGTNYGYTF. The rearrangement joins TRBV27 to TRBJ1-2; perhaps TRBD1 as D (5 bases). The V gene lost 5 bases and the J gene lost 0 bases, with 13 bases spanning the gap. The CDR3 is made up of 15 amino acids. From germline, CDR1 is MNHEY and CDR2 SMNVEV (reference sequence).